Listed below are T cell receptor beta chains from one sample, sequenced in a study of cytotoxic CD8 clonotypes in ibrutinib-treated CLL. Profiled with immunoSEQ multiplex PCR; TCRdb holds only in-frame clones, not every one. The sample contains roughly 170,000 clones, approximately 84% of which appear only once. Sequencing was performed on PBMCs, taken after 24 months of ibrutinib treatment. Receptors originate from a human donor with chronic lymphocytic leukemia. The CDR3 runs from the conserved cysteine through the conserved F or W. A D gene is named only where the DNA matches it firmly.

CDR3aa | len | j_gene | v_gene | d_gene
CASSPGGPGDQPQHF | 15 | TRBJ1-5 | TRBV4-2 | NA
CASSMTPGGSQPQHF | 15 | TRBJ1-5 | TRBV19 | NA
CATSRESYTQYF | 12 | TRBJ2-3 | TRBV15 | NA
CAAGVGRMNTEAFF | 14 | TRBJ1-1 | TRBV6-5 | NA
CASSHRTDTEAFF | 13 | TRBJ1-1 | TRBV5-1 | NA
CASSPQGGTVTDTQYF | 16 | TRBJ2-3 | TRBV18 | NA
CASSVGDNEQFF | 12 | TRBJ2-1 | TRBV9 | NA
CASSPGQGSYNEQFF | 15 | TRBJ2-1 | TRBV4-2 | TRBD1
CAWTGPNQPQHF | 12 | TRBJ1-5 | TRBV30 | NA
CASSDSRGRAPYNEQFF | 17 | TRBJ2-1 | TRBV6-4 | TRBD2
CASSHGPTGPGNQPQHF | 17 | TRBJ1-5 | TRBV7-9 | NA
CASSKVSTQNTGELFF | 16 | TRBJ2-2 | TRBV21-1 | NA
CATKETGTENQPQHF | 15 | TRBJ1-5 | TRBV15 | TRBD1
CASSEVAPTGDTEAFF | 16 | TRBJ1-1 | TRBV2 | TRBD1
CAAGTGGLDGETQYF | 15 | TRBJ2-5 | TRBV19 | TRBD1
CASGRQGGYQETQYF | 15 | TRBJ2-5 | TRBV7-9 | TRBD1
CASSPEAYAGESYNEQFF | 18 | TRBJ2-1 | TRBV5-4 | TRBD2
CSVVGTGAPVSNYGYTF | 17 | TRBJ1-2 | TRBV29-1 | NA
CASSQDSGYTQYF | 13 | TRBJ2-3 | TRBV4-1 | NA
CASSPPRAGGPREQYF | 16 | TRBJ2-7 | TRBV18 | TRBD2
CSHLGQGYNEQFF | 13 | TRBJ2-1 | TRBV29-1 | TRBD1
CAWSKPPRQGRGSNQPQHF | 19 | TRBJ1-5 | TRBV30 | TRBD1
CASSQFGGNTEAFF | 14 | TRBJ1-1 | TRBV5-1 | NA
CASSRVGDRGYEQYF | 15 | TRBJ2-7 | TRBV7-3 | TRBD1
CASANRQGVTEAFF | 14 | TRBJ1-1 | TRBV5-1 | TRBD1
CASSAGTGTYNSPLHF | 16 | TRBJ1-6 | TRBV6-1 | TRBD1
CASSLAAEDRYEQYF | 15 | TRBJ2-7 | TRBV7-2 | NA
CASSLGLAGYTQYF | 14 | TRBJ2-3 | TRBV27 | TRBD2
CATSSRIQRNTEAFF | 15 | TRBJ1-1 | TRBV15 | NA
CASNRGAGELFF | 12 | TRBJ2-2 | TRBV7-9 | TRBD1
CASSPGPLAGGSDTQYF | 17 | TRBJ2-3 | TRBV7-2 | TRBD2
CASSLNGGEETQYF | 14 | TRBJ2-5 | TRBV7-3 | NA
CASSHSGYEQYF | 12 | TRBJ2-7 | TRBV6-1 | NA
CASNYGTYEQYF | 12 | TRBJ2-7 | TRBV6-5 | NA
CAWSVGYSGNTIYF | 14 | TRBJ1-3 | TRBV30 | NA
CASSIGLTSGRGEQYF | 16 | TRBJ2-7 | TRBV19 | TRBD2
CASSLGLGYGYTF | 13 | TRBJ1-2 | TRBV5-1 | NA
CASTNKPNYGYTF | 13 | TRBJ1-2 | TRBV6-1 | NA
CASSPPSVNEQFF | 13 | TRBJ2-1 | TRBV18 | NA
CASSLRRTGSPLHF | 14 | TRBJ1-6 | TRBV7-6 | NA
CASSRDFGETQYF | 13 | TRBJ2-5 | TRBV7-2 | NA